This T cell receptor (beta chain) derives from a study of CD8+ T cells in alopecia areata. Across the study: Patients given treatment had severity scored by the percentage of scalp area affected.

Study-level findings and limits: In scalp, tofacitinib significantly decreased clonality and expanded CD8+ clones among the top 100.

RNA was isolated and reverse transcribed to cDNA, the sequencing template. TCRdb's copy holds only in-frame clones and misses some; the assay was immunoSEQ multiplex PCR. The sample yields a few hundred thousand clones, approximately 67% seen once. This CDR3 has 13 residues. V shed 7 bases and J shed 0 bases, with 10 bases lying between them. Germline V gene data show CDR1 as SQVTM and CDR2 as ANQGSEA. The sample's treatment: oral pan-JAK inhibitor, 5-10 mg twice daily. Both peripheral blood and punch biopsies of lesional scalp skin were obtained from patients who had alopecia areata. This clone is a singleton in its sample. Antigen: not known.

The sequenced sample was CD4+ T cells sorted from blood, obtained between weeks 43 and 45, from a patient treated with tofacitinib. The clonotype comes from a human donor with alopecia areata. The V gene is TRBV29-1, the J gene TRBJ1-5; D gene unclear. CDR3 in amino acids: CSGVENSNQPQHF. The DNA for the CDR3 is TGCAGCGGTGTCGAAAATAGCAATCAGCCCCAGCATTTT. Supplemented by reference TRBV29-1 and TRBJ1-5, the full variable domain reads SAVISQKPSRDICQRGTSLTIQCQVDSQVTMMFWYRQQPGQSLTLIATANQGSEATYESGFVIDKFPISRPNLTFSTLTVSNMSPEDSSIYLCSGVENSNQPQHFGDGTRLSIL.